This T cell receptor beta chain is from a study of T cell repertoires in cytomegalovirus infection. Study-level background: Indicated by public TCR beta signatures were CMV infection and matching HLA type.

TCRdb redid the calling of the reads with MiXCR, one entry per CDR3 protein. This table has about 230,000 distinct CDR3 sequences, approximately 22% appearing once. The germline CDR1 and CDR2 sequences are MDHEN and SYDVKM. This CDR3 has 15 amino acids. V was clipped by 6 bases and J by 0 bases, with 15 bases between them. The sample taken for sequencing was CD8+ T cells from PBMCs. The clonotype originates from a human donor in good health (CMV status not recorded). Some clones in this sample may be carry-over from other donors' samples. The chain is built from TRBV28 and TRBJ2-7, with D unclear. CDR3 bases: TGTGCCAGCAGCCTACTACTGATGAGCTCCTACGAGCAGTACTTC. Amino acids: CASSLLLMSSYEQYF. Full variable domain (missing parts from reference TRBV28 and TRBJ2-7): DVKVTQSSRYLVKRTGEKVFLECVQDMDHENMFWYRQDPGLGLRLIYFSYDVKMKEKGDIPEGYSVSREKKERFSLILESASTNQTSMYLCASSLLLMSSYEQYFGPGTRLTVT.